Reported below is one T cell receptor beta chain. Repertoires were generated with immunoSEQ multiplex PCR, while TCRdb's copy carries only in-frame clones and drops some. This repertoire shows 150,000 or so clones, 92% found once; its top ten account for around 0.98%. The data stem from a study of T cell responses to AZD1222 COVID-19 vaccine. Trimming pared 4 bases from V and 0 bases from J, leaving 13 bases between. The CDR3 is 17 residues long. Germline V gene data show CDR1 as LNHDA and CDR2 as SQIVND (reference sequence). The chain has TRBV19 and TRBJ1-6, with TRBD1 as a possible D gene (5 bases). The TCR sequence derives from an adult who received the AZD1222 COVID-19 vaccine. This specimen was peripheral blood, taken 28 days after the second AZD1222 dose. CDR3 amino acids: CASSRLEGSSYNSPLHF. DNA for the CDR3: TGTGCCAGTAGTAGATTGGAGGGGAGCTCCTATAATTCACCCCTCCACTTT.